Reported below is one TCR beta chain. These data come from a study of T cell changes during pregnancy in multiple sclerosis. The CDR3 loop spans 14 amino acids. The V gene's germline CDR1 is SNHLY and CDR2 FYNNEI. Trimming took 0 bases from V and 1 from J, leaving 6 bases between them. Repertoires were generated with immunoSEQ multiplex PCR, while TCRdb's copy carries only in-frame clones and drops some. Among around 8,400 clones listed, around 86% were seen once. The material sequenced was CD8+ T cells from peripheral blood mononuclear cells, taken in the first trimester of pregnancy. The chain employs TRBV2 and TRBJ1-1; tentative D call: TRBD1 (6 bases). The sequence was obtained from a female donor in good health, enrolled as a control in a pregnancy study. CDR3 amino acids: CASSEAGGNTEAFF. The CDR3 coding sequence is TGTGCCAGCAGTGAAGCAGGGGGGAACACTGAAGCTTTCTTT.